The following is a TCR beta chain sequence with its context. Using immunoSEQ multiplex PCR, the repertoire was profiled, and TCRdb retains in-frame clones only, with some absent. In the table there are about 350,000 clones, roughly 86% of which are singletons. The record originates from a study of blood T cell repertoires in COVID-19. Overall study: Acute and convalescent COVID-19 samples came from the United States, Italy and Spain. T cells, B-cell-depleted T cells, or PBMCs provided the cDNA or gDNA that served as material.

The CDR3 runs 18 residues. The V and J ends lost 0 bases and 0 bases, in that order; junction bases with no gene match: 10. Germline CDR1 GTSNPN, CDR2 SVGIG (reference sequence). The specimen was PBMCs or T cells enriched from blood (not recorded which). The origin of this receptor is a woman under 40 who had been exposed to COVID-19. J is TRBJ2-3 and V is TRBV30, with 9 positions matching TRBD2. CDR3 region: CAWSVTLGAGGSTDTQYF. The CDR3, as DNA: TGTGCCTGGAGTGTAACCCTAGGGGCGGGAGGGAGCACAGATACGCAGTATTTT.